The T cell receptor beta chain under discussion was sequenced for a study of cytotoxic CD8 clonotypes in ibrutinib-treated CLL. The CDR3 extends over 15 amino acids. CDR1 is MNHEY, CDR2 SVGAGI, per germline. V dropped 5 bases and J dropped 8; count of bases not matched to a gene: 12. The data were produced by immunoSEQ multiplex PCR, yet TCRdb's version contains in-frame clones alone and is incomplete. Here the sample spans about 200,000 clones, approximately 72% being singletons. The chain joins TRBV6-5 to TRBJ2-1; TRBD1 agrees at 7 bases. Specimen: PBMCs, collected after 24 months of ibrutinib treatment. The sequence was collected from a human donor with chronic lymphocytic leukemia. Here the CDR3 DNA reads TGTGCCAGCAGTACAACAGGGGACGTCTTGGATGAGCAGTTCTTC. Translation gives CASSTTGDVLDEQFF.